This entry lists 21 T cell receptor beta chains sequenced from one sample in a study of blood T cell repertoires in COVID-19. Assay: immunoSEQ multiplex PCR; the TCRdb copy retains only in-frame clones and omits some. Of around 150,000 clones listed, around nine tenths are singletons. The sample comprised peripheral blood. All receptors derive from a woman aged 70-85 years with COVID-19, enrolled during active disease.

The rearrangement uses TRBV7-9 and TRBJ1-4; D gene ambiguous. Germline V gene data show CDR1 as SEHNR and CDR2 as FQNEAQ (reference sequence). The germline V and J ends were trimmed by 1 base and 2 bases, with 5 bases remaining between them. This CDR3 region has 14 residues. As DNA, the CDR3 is TGTGCCAGCAGCTTAGGAGCCACTAATGAAAAACTGTTTTTT. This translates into CASSLGATNEKLFF.

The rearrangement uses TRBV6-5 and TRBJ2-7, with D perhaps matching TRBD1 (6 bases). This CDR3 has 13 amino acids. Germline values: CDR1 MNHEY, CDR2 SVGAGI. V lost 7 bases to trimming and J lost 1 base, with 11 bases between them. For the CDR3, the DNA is TGTGCCAGCACACGGGACAAATCCTACGAGCAGTACTTC. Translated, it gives CASTRDKSYEQYF.

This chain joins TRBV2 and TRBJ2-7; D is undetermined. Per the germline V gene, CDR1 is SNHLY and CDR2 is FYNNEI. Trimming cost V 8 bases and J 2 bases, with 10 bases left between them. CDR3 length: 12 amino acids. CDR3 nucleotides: TGTGCCAGCGCTATGGAGACCTACGAGCAGTACTTC. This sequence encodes CASAMETYEQYF.

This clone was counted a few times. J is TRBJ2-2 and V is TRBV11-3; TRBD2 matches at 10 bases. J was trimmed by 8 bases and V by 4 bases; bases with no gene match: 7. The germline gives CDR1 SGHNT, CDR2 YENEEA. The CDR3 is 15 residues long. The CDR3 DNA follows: TGTGCCAGCAGCTCACAACTAGCGGGGTCAGGGGAGCTGTTTTTT. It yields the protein CASSSQLAGSGELFF.

The CDR3 region is CASGTGARYGYTF. CDR3 nucleotides: TGTGCCAGTGGGACAGGGGCCCGCTATGGCTACACCTTC. The J gene is TRBJ1-2, the V gene TRBV6-5; TRBD1 aligns across 10 bases. The CDR3 is 13 amino acids. Germline CDR1 reads MNHEY; CDR2 reads SVGAGI. J was trimmed by 4 bases and V by 9 bases; bases with no gene match: 5.

The CDR3 sequence: CASSISAAGQTYEQYF. CDR3 in DNA: TGTGCCAGTAGTATATCCGCAGCAGGACAGACCTACGAGCAGTACTTC. The chain has TRBV19 and TRBJ2-7, with D maybe TRBD1 (6 bases). V lost 2 bases to trimming and J lost 2 bases, with 16 bases between them. CDR1 LNHDA and CDR2 SQIVND come from the germline V gene (reference sequence). There are 16 residues in the CDR3.

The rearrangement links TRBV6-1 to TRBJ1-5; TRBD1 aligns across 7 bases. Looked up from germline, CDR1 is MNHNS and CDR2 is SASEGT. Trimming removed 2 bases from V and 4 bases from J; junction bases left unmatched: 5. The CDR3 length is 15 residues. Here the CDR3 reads CASSEPGQSNQPQHF. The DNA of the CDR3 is TGTGCCAGCAGTGAACCGGGACAGAGTAATCAGCCCCAGCATTTT.

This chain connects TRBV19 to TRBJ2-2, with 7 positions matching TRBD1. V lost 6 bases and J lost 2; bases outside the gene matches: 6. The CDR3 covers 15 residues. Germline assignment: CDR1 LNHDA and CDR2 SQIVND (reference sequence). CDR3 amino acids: CASSHRDSNTGELFF. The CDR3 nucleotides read TGTGCCAGTAGCCACCGGGACAGCAACACCGGGGAGCTGTTTTTT. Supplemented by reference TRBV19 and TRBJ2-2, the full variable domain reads DGGITQSPKYLFRKEGQNVTLSCEQNLNHDAMYWYRQDPGQGLRLIYYSQIVNDFQKGDIAEGYSVSREKKESFPLTVTSAQKNPTAFYLCASSHRDSNTGELFFGEGSRLTVL.

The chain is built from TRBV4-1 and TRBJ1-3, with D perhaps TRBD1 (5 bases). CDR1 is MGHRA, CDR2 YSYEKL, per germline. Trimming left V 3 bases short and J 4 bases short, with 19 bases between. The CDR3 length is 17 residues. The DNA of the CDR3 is TGCGCCAGCAGCCAGGCTGCGGGGCAGGCGGTCGGAAACACCATATATTTT. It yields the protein CASSQAAGQAVGNTIYF.

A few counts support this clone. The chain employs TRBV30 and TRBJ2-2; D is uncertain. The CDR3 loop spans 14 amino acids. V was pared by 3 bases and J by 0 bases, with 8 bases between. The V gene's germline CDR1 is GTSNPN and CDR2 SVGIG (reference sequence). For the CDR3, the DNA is TGTGCCTGGAGGCGAGCCGCGAACACCGGGGAGCTGTTTTTT. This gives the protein CAWRRAANTGELFF. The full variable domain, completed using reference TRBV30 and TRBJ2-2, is SQTIHQWPATLVQPVGSPLSLECTVEGTSNPNLYWYRQAAGRGLQLLFYSVGIGQISSEVPQNLSASRPQDRQFILSSKKLLLSDSGFYLCAWRRAANTGELFFGEGSRLTVL.

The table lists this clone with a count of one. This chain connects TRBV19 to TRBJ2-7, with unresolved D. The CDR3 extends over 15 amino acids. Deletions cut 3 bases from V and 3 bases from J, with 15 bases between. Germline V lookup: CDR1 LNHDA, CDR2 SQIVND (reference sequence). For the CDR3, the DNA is TGTGCCAGTAGTATTTCGAGAGGTACTAACTACGAGCAGTACTTC. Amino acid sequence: CASSISRGTNYEQYF.

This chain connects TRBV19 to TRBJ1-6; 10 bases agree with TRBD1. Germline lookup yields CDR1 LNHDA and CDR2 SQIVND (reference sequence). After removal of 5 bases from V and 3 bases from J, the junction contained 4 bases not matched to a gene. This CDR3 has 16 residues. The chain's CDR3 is CASSSGTGVYNSPLHF. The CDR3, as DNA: TGTGCCAGTAGTTCTGGGACAGGGGTCTATAATTCACCCCTCCACTTT. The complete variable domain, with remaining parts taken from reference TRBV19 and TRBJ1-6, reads DGGITQSPKYLFRKEGQNVTLSCEQNLNHDAMYWYRQDPGQGLRLIYYSQIVNDFQKGDIAEGYSVSREKKESFPLTVTSAQKNPTAFYLCASSSGTGVYNSPLHFGNGTRLTVT.

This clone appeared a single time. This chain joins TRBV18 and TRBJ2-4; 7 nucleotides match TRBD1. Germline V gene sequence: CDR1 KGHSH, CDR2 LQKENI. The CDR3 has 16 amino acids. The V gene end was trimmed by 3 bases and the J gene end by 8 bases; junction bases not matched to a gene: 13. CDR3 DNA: TGTGCCAGCTCACCGCTTAAGGGCGGGCAGGGGGACATTCAGTACTTC. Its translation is CASSPLKGGQGDIQYF. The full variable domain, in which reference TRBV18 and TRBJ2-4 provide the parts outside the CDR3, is NAGVMQNPRHLVRRRGQEARLRCSPMKGHSHVYWYRQLPEEGLKFMVYLQKENIIDESGMPKERFSAEFPKEGPSILRIQQVVRGDSAAYFCASSPLKGGQGDIQYFGAGTRLSVL.

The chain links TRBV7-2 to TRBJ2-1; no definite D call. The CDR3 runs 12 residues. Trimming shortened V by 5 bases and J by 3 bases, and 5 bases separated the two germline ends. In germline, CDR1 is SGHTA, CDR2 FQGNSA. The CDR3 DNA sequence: TGTGCCAGCAGCCAGGACTACAATGAGCAGTTCTTC. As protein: CASSQDYNEQFF.

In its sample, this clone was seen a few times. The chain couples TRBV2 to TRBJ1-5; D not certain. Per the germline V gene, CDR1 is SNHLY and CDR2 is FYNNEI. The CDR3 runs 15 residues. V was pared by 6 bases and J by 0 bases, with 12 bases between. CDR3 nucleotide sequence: TGTGCCAGCAGGGGCTGGGCAAGTAGCAATCAGCCCCAGCATTTT. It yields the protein CASRGWASSNQPQHF.

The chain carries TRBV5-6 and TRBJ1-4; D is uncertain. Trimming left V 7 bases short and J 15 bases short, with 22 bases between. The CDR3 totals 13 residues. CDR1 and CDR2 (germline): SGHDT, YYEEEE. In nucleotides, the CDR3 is TGTGCCAGCGCCCCGGCGGGTTCCAGACTATTGTTTTTT. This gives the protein CASAPAGSRLLFF.

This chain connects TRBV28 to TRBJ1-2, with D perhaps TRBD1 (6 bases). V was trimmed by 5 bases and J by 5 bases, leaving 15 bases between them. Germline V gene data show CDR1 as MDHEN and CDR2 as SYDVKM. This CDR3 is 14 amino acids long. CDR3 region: CASSGQFIGYGYTF. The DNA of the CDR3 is TGTGCCAGCAGTGGACAGTTTATAGGGTATGGCTACACCTTC.

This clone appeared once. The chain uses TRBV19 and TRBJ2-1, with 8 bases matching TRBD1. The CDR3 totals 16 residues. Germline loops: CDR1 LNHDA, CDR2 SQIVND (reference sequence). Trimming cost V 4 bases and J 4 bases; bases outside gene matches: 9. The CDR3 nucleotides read TGTGCCAGTAGTACCAATCCCGGGACAGGATACAATGAGCAGTTCTTC. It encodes CASSTNPGTGYNEQFF.

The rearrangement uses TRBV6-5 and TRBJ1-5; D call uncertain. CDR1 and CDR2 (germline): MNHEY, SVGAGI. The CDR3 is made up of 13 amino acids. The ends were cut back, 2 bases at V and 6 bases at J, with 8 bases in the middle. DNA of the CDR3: TGTGCCAGCAGTTACGGTCGGGGTCAGCCCCAGCATTTT. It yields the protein CASSYGRGQPQHF.

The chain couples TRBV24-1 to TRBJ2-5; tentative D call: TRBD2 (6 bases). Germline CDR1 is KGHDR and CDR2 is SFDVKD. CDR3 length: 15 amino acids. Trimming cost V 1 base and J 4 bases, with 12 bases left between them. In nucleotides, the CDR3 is TGTGCCACCAGTGATTTTAGTGGAGGGACAGAGACCCAGTACTTC. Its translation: CATSDFSGGTETQYF.

The CDR3 DNA reads TGTGCCAGCAGAACGGGACAGCAGGCCTATGGCTACACCTTC. As protein: CASRTGQQAYGYTF. V gene TRBV2 combines with J gene TRBJ1-2; 7 bases line up with TRBD1. Germline V gene sequence: CDR1 SNHLY, CDR2 FYNNEI. The CDR3 has 14 residues. With 6 bases clipped from V and 4 bases from J, the junction kept 8 bases outside the gene matches. The whole variable domain, remainder taken from reference TRBV2 and TRBJ1-2, is EPEVTQTPSHQVTQMGQEVILRCVPISNHLYFYWYRQILGQKVEFLVSFYNNEISEKSEIFDDQFSVERPDGSNFTLKIRSTKLEDSAMYFCASRTGQQAYGYTFGSGTRLTVV.